A selection of T cell receptor beta chains follows, all from one sample in a study of cytomegalovirus exposure and HLA in healthy donors. This table comes from immunoSEQ multiplex PCR, and its TCRdb copy is limited to in-frame clones, with some not included. In the table there are nearly 80,000 clones, 80% to 95% of which are singletons. The sample consisted of PBMCs. These receptors all come from a woman between 25 and 40 years old in good health and CMV-seronegative. CDR3s include the opening cysteine and the closing phenylalanine or tryptophan. The D gene is left open where the match is weak. A row's size may be missing; if present it is once, few, many or a size class.

TRBD1	TRBJ1-1	14	TRBV19	.	CASSIGDRNTEAFF	TGTGCCAGTAGTATAGGGGACAGAAACACTGAAGCTTTCTTT
.	TRBJ2-1	16	TRBV6-1	few	CASSEGGGGTYNEQFF	TGTGCCAGCAGCGAAGGGGGTGGCGGGACCTACAATGAGCAGTTCTTC
.	TRBJ1-5	15	TRBV30	few	CAWSVSGIQRQPQHF	TGTGCCTGGAGTGTATCGGGGATACAGAGACAGCCCCAGCATTTT
TRBD1	TRBJ2-2	15	TRBV7-2	once	CASGYRGKNTGELFF	TGTGCCAGCGGTTACAGGGGAAAGAACACCGGGGAGCTGTTTTTT
TRBD1	TRBJ2-1	13	TRBV2	.	CASRQGADNEQFF	TGTGCCAGCAGGCAGGGGGCGGACAATGAGCAGTTCTTC
TRBD2	TRBJ2-7	15	TRBV6-1	.	CASILTSGIYYEQYF	TGTGCCAGCATTCTTACTAGCGGGATATACTACGAGCAGTACTTC
TRBD1	TRBJ1-5	15	TRBV13	few	CASSLGRQGGQPQHF	TGTGCCAGCAGCTTAGGCCGACAGGGCGGTCAGCCCCAGCATTTT
TRBD2	TRBJ2-5	16	TRBV6-5	.	CASSLATGGTQETQYF	TGTGCCAGCAGTTTAGCCACCGGGGGGACCCAAGAGACCCAGTACTTC
.	TRBJ1-5	16	TRBV19	.	CASTQGGAKNNQPQHF	TGTGCCAGTACCCAAGGGGGGGCGAAAAACAATCAGCCCCAGCATTTT
.	TRBJ1-1	14	TRBV27	.	CASSGAPWVGEAFF	TGTGCCAGCAGTGGAGCCCCCTGGGTGGGTGAAGCTTTCTTT
.	TRBJ2-7	14	TRBV7-2	.	CASSPFPGSYEQYF	TGTGCCAGCAGCCCATTTCCGGGATCCTACGAGCAGTACTTC
TRBD1	TRBJ2-7	15	TRBV6-1	once	CATRVGTGLSYEQYF	TGTGCCACCAGGGTTGGGACAGGGCTCTCCTACGAGCAGTACTTC
.	TRBJ2-2	15	TRBV7-2	.	CASSLELASTGELFF	TGTGCCAGCAGCTTAGAACTAGCAAGCACCGGGGAGCTGTTTTTT
.	TRBJ1-5	14	TRBV9	.	CASSEGDSNQPQHF	TGTGCCAGCAGCGAAGGGGATAGCAATCAGCCCCAGCATTTT
TRBD2	TRBJ2-7	13	TRBV6-5	.	CASSYSGTYEQYF	TGTGCCAGCAGTTATAGCGGGACCTACGAGCAGTACTTC